Presented here are 27 T cell receptor beta chains from one specimen sequenced in a study of blood T cells in healthy people across ages. It was with a sample-barcoded 5' primer and a J-beta primer mix that a second PCR of about 6 to 12 cycles was run. TCRdb reprocessed the 5' RACE reads via MiXCR and lists one record per CDR3 protein. The sample has 380,000 or so distinct CDR3 sequences, 50% to 60% seen once. The source material was blood. The receptors were sampled from a man aged 60 to 75 in good health.

The chain couples TRBV12-3 or TRBV12-4 to TRBJ2-7, with 10 bases aligning to TRBD2. After removal of 4 bases from V and 5 bases from J, the junction contained 11 bases not matched to a gene. This CDR3 region has 16 residues. CDR3 residues: CASSSLSSGRFHEQYF. The CDR3 DNA follows: TGTGCCAGCAGTTCCCTATCTAGCGGGAGATTCCACGAGCAGTACTTC.

The rearrangement uses TRBV7-2 and TRBJ1-5, with D hard to call. CDR1 is SGHTA, CDR2 FQGNSA, per germline. Trimming took off 5 bases at V and 7 bases at J, with 12 bases between the two ends. The CDR3 spans 13 residues. The CDR3 DNA is TGTGCCAGCAGCGCGGACGGAATACAGCCCCAGCATTTT. It specifies CASSADGIQPQHF.

The table lists this clonotype with a few counts. The J gene is TRBJ2-4, the V gene TRBV12-3 or TRBV12-4; tentatively, D is TRBD1 (5 bases). Matching the DNA end better, TRBJ2-5 makes the J call doubtful. The CDR3 covers 12 residues. CDR3 in amino acids: CASSPYRETQYF. Here the CDR3 DNA reads TGTGCCAGCAGCCCTTACAGGGAGACCCAGTACTTC.

The chain links TRBV7-2 to TRBJ2-6; 7 nucleotides align to TRBD1. With 4 bases clipped from V and 1 base from J, the junction kept 22 bases outside the gene matches. Germline V gene data show CDR1 as SGHTA and CDR2 as FQGNSA. This CDR3 has 22 amino acids. This chain's CDR3 is CASSSPKVDRNHWSSGANVLTF. The CDR3 DNA is TGTGCCAGCAGCTCACCTAAGGTGGACAGGAATCATTGGAGTTCTGGGGCCAACGTCCTGACTTTC.

In its sample, this clonotype was seen once. The chain joins TRBV28 to TRBJ2-4, with D perhaps matching TRBD1 or TRBD2 (5 bases each). Trimming stripped 5 bases from V and 0 bases from J, with 11 bases between. The CDR3 sequence is 15 residues long. Germline CDR1 reads MDHEN; CDR2 reads SYDVKM. Here the CDR3 reads CASSEVGVAKNIQYF. The CDR3 nucleotides read TGTGCCAGCAGTGAGGTGGGGGTAGCCAAAAACATTCAGTACTTC.

This chain connects TRBV20-1 to TRBJ2-5; possibly TRBD1 for D (6 bases). Deletions cut 4 bases from V and 12 bases from J, with 15 bases between. CDR3 length: 11 residues. Germline CDR1 and CDR2: DFQATT and SNEGSKA (reference sequence). The CDR3 sequence is CSAKGQLQEYF. The CDR3 region has the DNA TGCAGTGCTAAAGGACAGCTTCAGGAGTACTTC.

This clonotype showed up just a few times. The chain uses TRBV7-9 and TRBJ2-1; D remains ambiguous. The germline V gene encodes CDR1 SEHNR and CDR2 FQNEAQ (reference sequence). The CDR3 is made up of 14 amino acids. Trimming left V 1 base short and J 6 bases short, with 10 bases between. The CDR3 region is CASSLVESPNEQFF. Written as DNA, the CDR3 is TGTGCCAGCAGCTTAGTCGAATCCCCCAATGAGCAGTTCTTC. Using reference TRBV7-9 and TRBJ2-1 for the parts outside the CDR3, the full variable domain is DTGVSQNPRHKITKRGQNVTFRCDPISEHNRLYWYRQTLGQGPEFLTYFQNEAQLEKSRLLSDRFSAERPKGSFSTLEIQRTEQGDSAMYLCASSLVESPNEQFFGPGTRLTVL.

This chain connects TRBV29-1 to TRBJ1-2, with 7 positions matching TRBD1. V trimming: 4 bases; J trimming: 6 bases; junction bases outside the gene matches: 5. Per the germline V gene, CDR1 is SQVTM and CDR2 is ANQGSEA. This CDR3 is 12 amino acids long. CDR3 residues: CSVGKGTDGYTF. Here the CDR3 DNA reads TGCAGCGTTGGGAAAGGGACAGATGGCTACACCTTC.

The genes are TRBV7-2 and TRBJ2-5, with D possibly being TRBD2 (6 bases). The J call is in doubt because the DNA end fits TRBJ2-7 better. The CDR3 spans 15 residues. Germline-derived CDR1 and CDR2 are SGHTA and FQGNSA. CDR3 in DNA: TGTGCCAGCAGCTTAGGAGGGACTGGCCGTCGCGAGCAGTACTTC. Its translation is CASSLGGTGRREQYF.

The chain carries TRBV6-2 or TRBV6-3 and TRBJ2-6, with D possibly being TRBD1 or TRBD2 (5 bases each). The CDR3 has 17 residues. V lost 5 bases and J lost 0, with 14 bases in between. The germline CDR1 and CDR2 sequences are MNHEY and SVGEGT. The CDR3 reads CASSRSGTSSGANVLTF. The CDR3 nucleotides are TGTGCCAGCAGTCGATCTGGGACCTCCTCTGGGGCCAACGTCCTGACTTTC.

V usage is TRBV12-3 or TRBV12-4 and J usage is TRBJ1-2; 9 bases map to TRBD1. Trimming cost V 6 bases and J 4 bases; bases outside gene matches: 12. This CDR3 contains 16 residues. The DNA for the CDR3 is TGTGCCAGCAGCTCCCAAGGAACAGGGGGCATCTATGGCTACACCTTC. The encoded protein is CASSSQGTGGIYGYTF.

This clonotype was counted a few times. J is TRBJ2-3 and V is TRBV29-1, with 14 positions matching TRBD2. This CDR3 contains 17 residues. Germline CDR1 and CDR2: SQVTM and ANQGSEA. With V trimmed by 4 bases and J by 0 bases, 6 bases remained unmatched. Here the CDR3 DNA reads TGCAGCGTTGTTGGGACTAGCGGGAGTAGGAGCACAGATACGCAGTATTTT. It translates to CSVVGTSGSRSTDTQYF.

V is TRBV7-2 and J is TRBJ2-2, with 10 bases aligning to TRBD2. Germline CDR1 and CDR2: SGHTA and FQGNSA. Unmatched junction bases numbered 8, after V lost 6 bases and J lost 4 bases. This CDR3 comprises 16 residues. The CDR3 is CASRRGLATGTGELFF. CDR3 bases: TGTGCCAGCAGGCGGGGACTAGCGACAGGCACCGGGGAGCTGTTTTTT.

This chain uses TRBV5-1 with TRBJ2-6; a weak D match, TRBD2 (6 bases). Germline V gene sequence: CDR1 SGHRS, CDR2 YFSETQ. The V end was cut by 6 bases, the J end by 0 bases, with 13 bases between. The CDR3 has 16 residues. CDR3 nucleotide sequence: TGCGCCAGCACCGGGAGTGTGGGCTCTGGGGCCAACGTCCTGACTTTC. This encodes CASTGSVGSGANVLTF. Full variable domain (remainder filled in from reference TRBV5-1 and TRBJ2-6): KAGVTQTPRYLIKTRGQQVTLSCSPISGHRSVSWYQQTPGQGLQFLFEYFSETQRNKGNFPGRFSGRQFSNSRSEMNVSTLELGDSALYLCASTGSVGSGANVLTFGAGSRLTVL.

On this clonotype: A single base separates this from a much larger clone, so it may be a read error. In DNA, the CDR3 is TGTGCCAACAGTGAGGGAGGGAGGTTCACTGAAGCTTTCTTT. The encoded protein is CANSEGGRFTEAFF. The V call is TRBV2, the J call TRBJ1-1; no definite D call. The CDR3 spans 14 residues. Germline V CDR1 and CDR2: SNHLY, FYNNEI.

This chain uses TRBV7-9 with TRBJ2-5; D tentatively reads TRBD1 or TRBD2 (7 bases each). Trimming took 5 bases from V and 5 from J, leaving 27 bases between them. Germline CDR1 is SEHNR and CDR2 is FQNEAQ (reference sequence). There are 18 residues in the CDR3. CDR3 in DNA: TGTGCCAGCAGCCCTAGGAAGGGAGGGACGGACAGGTTGGAGACCCAGTACTTC. It encodes CASSPRKGGTDRLETQYF.

A few counts support this clonotype. This chain joins TRBV6-5 and TRBJ2-3, with 9 nucleotides matching TRBD2. This CDR3 is built from 17 residues. The junction had 8 bases not matched to a gene; V was cut back by 2 bases and J by 2 bases. CDR1 and CDR2 (germline): MNHEY, SVGAGI. The CDR3 region has the DNA TGTGCCAGCAGTTACGGGGCTAGCGGGGCGGACACAGATACGCAGTATTTT. This sequence encodes CASSYGASGADTDTQYF.

This clonotype was counted only a few times. This chain uses TRBV2 with TRBJ2-5; D ambiguous. The germline CDR1 and CDR2 sequences are SNHLY and FYNNEI. The CDR3 spans 12 residues. V lost 4 bases, J lost 7 bases, and 10 bases lay in between. The CDR3 DNA follows: TGTGCCAGCAGTGTCGGGTCAGGGACCCAGTACTTC. Residues: CASSVGSGTQYF.

On this clonotype: A much larger clonotype is one base distant, so this may be a read error. V gene TRBV20-1 combines with J gene TRBJ2-5, with 9 bases lining up with TRBD1. The V and J ends lost 1 base and 7 bases, in that order; junction bases with no gene match: 7. The CDR3 spans 14 residues. Looked up from germline, CDR1 is DFQATT and CDR2 is SNEGSKA (reference sequence). The chain's CDR3 is CSARAGQGIWTQYF. In nucleotides, the CDR3 is TGCAGTGCTAGAGCCGGACAGGGGATCTGGACCCAGTACTTC.

CDR3 DNA: TGTGCCAGCAGCTTGGGGGGGGCGCGGTCACCCCTCCACTTT. This encodes CASSLGGARSPLHF. The rearrangement links TRBV7-2 to TRBJ1-6, with a possible D match to TRBD1 (6 bases). The CDR3 is 14 amino acids. Germline V lookup: CDR1 SGHTA, CDR2 FQGNSA. V lost 3 bases, J lost 10 bases, and 13 bases lay in between.

This clonotype was seen a handful of times. CDR3 DNA sequence: TGTGCCAGCAGTATAATGGGGGGGGAGACCCAGTACTTC. Its protein is CASSIMGGETQYF. This chain uses TRBV7-3 with TRBJ2-5; 7 nucleotides match TRBD2. Trimming took 6 bases from V and 5 from J; bases not matched to a gene: 6. CDR3 size: 13 residues. Germline CDR1 reads SGHTA; CDR2 reads FQGTGA.

A few counts support this clonotype. In DNA, the CDR3 is TGTGCCAGCAGTCTTAATCTGAAGGAAGCTACGCAGTATTTT. Amino acid sequence: CASSLNLKEATQYF. The rearrangement uses TRBV28 and TRBJ2-3; D ambiguous. V lost 5 bases to trimming and J lost 8 bases, with 17 bases between them. In germline, CDR1 is MDHEN, CDR2 SYDVKM. The CDR3 has 14 amino acids.

This clonotype was seen many times. The chain links TRBV5-1 to TRBJ2-1, with D perhaps matching TRBD2 (5 bases). This CDR3 comprises 15 residues. The V gene's germline CDR1 is SGHRS and CDR2 YFSETQ. V dropped 0 bases and J dropped 2 bases, with 9 bases sitting between them. In DNA, the CDR3 is TGCGCCAGCAGCTTGGCGGGGTCTACCTACAATGAGCAGTTCTTC. It specifies CASSLAGSTYNEQFF.

The chain has TRBV10-2 and TRBJ2-7; TRBD2 is a possible D gene (5 bases). V was pared by 8 bases and J by 2 bases, with 10 bases between. This CDR3 region has 12 residues. The germline V gene has CDR1 WSHSY and CDR2 SAAADI. The CDR3: CASGELAYEQYF. CDR3 coding DNA: TGCGCCAGCGGGGAACTAGCCTACGAGCAGTACTTC.

The chain joins TRBV20-1 to TRBJ2-5, with D perhaps given as TRBD1 or TRBD2 (5 bases each). The CDR3 is 14 amino acids. V was pared by 8 bases and J by 5 bases, with 21 bases between. The germline CDR1 and CDR2 sequences are DFQATT and SNEGSKA (reference sequence). This CDR3 reads CSTGPAMGTETQYF. The CDR3 nucleotides are TGCAGTACGGGGCCGGCCATGGGGACCGAGACCCAGTACTTC.

The chain carries TRBV4-3 and TRBJ2-5; possible D gene TRBD2, 6 bases. The germline V gene encodes CDR1 LGHNA and CDR2 YSLEER. The CDR3 consists of 16 residues. The V and J ends lost 4 bases and 11 bases respectively, with 26 bases between them. In nucleotides, the CDR3 is TGCGCCAGCAGCCCCAGGATGGCGGGACCTGACAATGAGCAGTACTTC. The encoded protein is CASSPRMAGPDNEQYF.

This chain links TRBV18 with TRBJ2-5, with D possibly TRBD1 on 7 matching bases. The last part of the DNA fits TRBJ2-1 better; the J call may be wrong. Per germline, CDR1 KGHSH and CDR2 LQKENI. The CDR3 length is 16 residues. The chain's CDR3 is CASSHRGGRGQETQFF. The CDR3, as DNA: TGTGCCAGCTCTCACAGGGGAGGCAGGGGACAAGAGACCCAGTTCTTC.